These T cell receptor beta chains were read from a single sample in a study of graft-versus-host responses after intestinal transplantation. Using immunoSEQ multiplex PCR, the repertoire was profiled, and TCRdb retains in-frame clones only, with some absent. Counted here are around 15,000 clones, around 70% occurring once; the ten biggest clones make up around 3.5%. Sample: ileum tissue, taken 14 days after transplant. The origin of the receptors is a human patient who received an intestinal transplant, so some T cells may come from the graft donor. Each CDR3 is given with its conserved first and last residue. D genes are given only for firm matches. The listing skips clone size in some rows; elsewhere it reads once, few, many or a size class.

clone_size	d_call	j_call	v_call	cdr3_aa	cdr3_nt
NA	NA	TRBJ2-1	TRBV5-3	CARSPSGTTYNEQFF	TGTGCCAGAAGCCCTTCGGGAACGACCTACAATGAGCAGTTCTTC
once	NA	TRBJ2-7	TRBV30	CAWSVVATYEQYF	TGTGCCTGGAGTGTCGTGGCTACCTACGAGCAGTACTTC
once	NA	TRBJ2-7	TRBV27	CASSLGPPGQTSYEQYF	TGTGCCAGCAGTTTGGGGCCGCCGGGACAAACCTCCTACGAGCAGTACTTC
NA	NA	TRBJ2-7	TRBV11-2	CASRKLEESYEQYF	TGTGCCAGCAGAAAACTAGAGGAGTCCTACGAGCAGTACTTC
NA	NA	TRBJ2-3	TRBV7-9	CASSLDPPTDTQYF	TGTGCCAGCAGCTTAGATCCACCCACAGATACGCAGTATTTT
NA	TRBD1	TRBJ2-1	TRBV7-3	CASSLTAGTGVGNEQFF	TGTGCCAGCAGCCTAACCGCCGGGACAGGCGTCGGCAATGAGCAGTTCTTC
NA	TRBD2	TRBJ2-3	TRBV6-6	CASSYSSSGPADTQYF	TGTGCCAGCAGTTACTCGTCTAGCGGCCCGGCAGATACGCAGTATTTT
NA	NA	TRBJ2-7	TRBV19	CASSSGRRVDRHTYEQYF	TGTGCCAGTAGTTCTGGTAGAAGGGTCGACAGACATACCTACGAGCAGTACTTC
once	NA	TRBJ2-7	TRBV7-6	CASSLEGGTYEQYF	TGTGCCAGCAGCTTAGAGGGGGGCACCTACGAGCAGTACTTC
NA	NA	TRBJ2-1	TRBV14	CASSHSGDEQFF	TGTGCCAGCAGCCATAGCGGCGATGAGCAGTTCTTC
NA	NA	TRBJ2-5	TRBV27	CASTSQGGTQYF	TGTGCCAGCACCTCTCAGGGAGGGACCCAGTACTTC
NA	TRBD2	TRBJ2-1	TRBV7-2	CASSPRLAGGPLNNEQFF	TGTGCCAGCAGCCCTCGACTAGCGGGAGGGCCTTTAAACAATGAGCAGTTCTTC
once	TRBD2	TRBJ2-2	TRBV11-2	CASSLVSGSIANTGELFF	TGTGCCAGCAGCTTAGTTAGCGGGAGCATAGCGAACACCGGGGAGCTGTTTTTT
NA	NA	TRBJ1-2	TRBV5-1	CASSDPGATEGYTF	TGCGCCAGCAGCGATCCCGGGGCCACGGAGGGCTACACCTTC